In its sample, the clone carrying this T cell receptor (beta chain) was seen a few times. From the RACE reads, TCRdb called clonotypes with MiXCR, one entry per CDR3 protein. The table has approximately 52,000 distinct CDR3 sequences, around 9.4% seen once. The CDR3 loop spans 13 amino acids. V lost 6 bases, J lost 3 bases, and 11 bases lay in between. CDR1 is SGHAT and CDR2 is FQDESV in the germline V gene (reference sequence). This record comes from a study of human T cells and chemical hapten exposure. Regarding time point: pre-sensitization, week 0. The treatment: therapeutic diphenylcyclopropenone sensitization with weekly scalp DPC. Participating donors were patients with alopecia, aged 18 to 70 years, considered appropriate candidates for DPC.

The rearrangement joins TRBV11-1 to TRBJ1-1, with a possible D match to TRBD1 (6 bases). The sequences come from whole blood, collected in connection with sensitization to the hapten diphenylcyclopropenone (DPC). The receptor was isolated from a middle-aged woman with alopecia areata. Some clones in this sample may be carry-over from other donors' samples. The CDR3 DNA is TGTGCCAGCAGTTCTGGACAGTACACTGAAGCTTTCTTT. This gives the protein CASSSGQYTEAFF.